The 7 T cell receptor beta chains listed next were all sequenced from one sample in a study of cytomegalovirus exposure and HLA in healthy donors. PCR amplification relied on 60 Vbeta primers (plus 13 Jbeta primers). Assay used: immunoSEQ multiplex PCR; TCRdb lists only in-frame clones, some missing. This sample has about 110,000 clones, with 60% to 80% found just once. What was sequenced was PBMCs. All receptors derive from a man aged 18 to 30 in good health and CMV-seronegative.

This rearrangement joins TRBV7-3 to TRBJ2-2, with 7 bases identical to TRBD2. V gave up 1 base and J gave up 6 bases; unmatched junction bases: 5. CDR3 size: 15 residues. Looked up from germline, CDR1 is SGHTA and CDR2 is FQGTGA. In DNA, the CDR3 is TGTGCCAGCAGCTTAAGCGGGGGAAACCCCGGGGAGCTGTTTTTT. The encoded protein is CASSLSGGNPGELFF. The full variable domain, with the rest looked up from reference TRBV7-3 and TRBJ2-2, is GAGVSQTPSNKVTEKGKYVELRCDPISGHTALYWYRQSLGQGPEFLIYFQGTGAADDSGLPNDRFFAVRPEGSVSTLKIQRTERGDSAVYLCASSLSGGNPGELFFGEGSRLTVL.

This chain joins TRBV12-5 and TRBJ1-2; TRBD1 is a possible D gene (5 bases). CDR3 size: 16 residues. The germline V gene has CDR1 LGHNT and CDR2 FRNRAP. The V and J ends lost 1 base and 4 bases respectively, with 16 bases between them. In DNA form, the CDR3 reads TGTGCTAGTGGTTTGGGGGCGGCGGGAGACAGCTATGGCTACACCTTC. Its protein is CASGLGAAGDSYGYTF.

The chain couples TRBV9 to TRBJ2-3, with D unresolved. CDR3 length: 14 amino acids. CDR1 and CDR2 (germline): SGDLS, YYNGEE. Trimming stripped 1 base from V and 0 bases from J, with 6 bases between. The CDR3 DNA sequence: TGTGCCAGCAGCGTACGCACTAGCACAGATACGCAGTATTTT. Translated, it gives CASSVRTSTDTQYF.

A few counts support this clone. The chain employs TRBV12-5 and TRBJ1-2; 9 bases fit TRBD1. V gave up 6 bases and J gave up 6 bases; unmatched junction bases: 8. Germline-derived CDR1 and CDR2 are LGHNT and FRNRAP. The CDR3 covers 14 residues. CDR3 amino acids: CASGIGQGIDGYTF. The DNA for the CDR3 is TGTGCTAGTGGAATCGGACAGGGGATCGATGGCTACACCTTC.

The CDR3 nucleotides read TGCAGCGTTGTAGAATACCTAGCCAGGAATGAGCAGTTCTTC. Translation gives CSVVEYLARNEQFF. The chain links TRBV29-1 to TRBJ2-1, with a weak D call TRBD2 (5 bases). The length of the CDR3 is 14 residues. Germline-derived CDR1 and CDR2 are SQVTM and ANQGSEA. V lost 4 bases to trimming and J lost 7 bases, with 17 bases between them.

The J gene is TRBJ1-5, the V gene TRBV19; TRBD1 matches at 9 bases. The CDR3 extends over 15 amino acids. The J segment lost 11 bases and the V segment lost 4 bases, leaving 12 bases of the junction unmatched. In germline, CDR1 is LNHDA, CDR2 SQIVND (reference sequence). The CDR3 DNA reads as TGTGCCAGTAGTACCGGACAGGGGAGAGATCGGACCCAGCATTTT. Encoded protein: CASSTGQGRDRTQHF. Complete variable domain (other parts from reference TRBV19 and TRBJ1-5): DGGITQSPKYLFRKEGQNVTLSCEQNLNHDAMYWYRQDPGQGLRLIYYSQIVNDFQKGDIAEGYSVSREKKESFPLTVTSAQKNPTAFYLCASSTGQGRDRTQHFGDGTRLSIL.

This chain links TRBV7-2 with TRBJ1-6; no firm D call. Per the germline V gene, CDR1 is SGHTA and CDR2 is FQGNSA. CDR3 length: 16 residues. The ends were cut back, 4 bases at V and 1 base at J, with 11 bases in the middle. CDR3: CASSYGTGSYNSPLHF. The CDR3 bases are TGTGCCAGCAGCTATGGCACGGGTTCCTATAATTCACCCCTCCACTTT.